This TCR beta chain was recorded in a study of cytomegalovirus exposure and HLA in healthy donors. Study overall: In terms of ancestry, the Caucasian-associated cluster contained roughly 81% of the approximately 400 genotyped donors.

The PCR had 60 Vbeta and 13 Jbeta primers. Sequencing was performed with immunoSEQ multiplex PCR; in TCRdb, only in-frame clones are kept and a portion is missing. The data show about 200,000 clones, roughly 78% seen once. The J segment lost 4 bases and the V segment lost 5 bases, leaving 10 bases of the junction unmatched. Germline V gives CDR1 MGHRA, CDR2 YSYEKL. The CDR3 extends over 15 amino acids. This clone was picked up a small number of times. The sequenced material came from PBMCs. V usage is TRBV4-1 and J usage is TRBJ2-7; 8 positions match TRBD1. This clonotype was sampled from a girl aged 10 to 17 in good health and CMV-seropositive. The CDR3: CASSTRAGGPYEQYF. DNA of the CDR3: TGCGCCAGCAGCACCCGGGCAGGGGGCCCGTACGAGCAGTACTTC.